The 11 T cell receptor beta chains given below trace back to one sample, sequenced in a study of blood T cell repertoires in COVID-19. Data came from immunoSEQ multiplex PCR; TCRdb stores just in-frame clones and leaves some out. The repertoire has about 140,000 clones, roughly four fifths of them found once; the top ten carry approximately 5.8%. Sequencing was done on a sample of peripheral blood. These receptor sequences come from a human donor in a cohort sampled during active COVID-19.

The rearrangement joins TRBV4-1 to TRBJ1-4; D not resolved. Germline V lookup: CDR1 MGHRA, CDR2 YSYEKL. The CDR3 spans 15 residues. Between the trimmed V and J ends, which lost 0 bases and 4 bases, there was a span of 9 bases. CDR3 amino acids: CASSQEGGGNEKLFF. CDR3 in DNA: TGCGCCAGCAGCCAAGAGGGAGGAGGTAATGAAAAACTGTTTTTT.

The gene calls are TRBV18 and TRBJ1-1; no clear D gene. Looked up from germline, CDR1 is KGHSH and CDR2 is LQKENI. The length of the CDR3 is 16 residues. V lost 3 bases to trimming and J lost 0 bases, with 14 bases between them. The CDR3 here is CASSPNDRSMNTEAFF. CDR3 sequence (DNA): TGTGCCAGCTCACCTAATGATCGTAGCATGAACACTGAAGCTTTCTTT.

This clone was observed a few times. The rearrangement joins TRBV5-4 to TRBJ1-2, with 10 bases lining up with TRBD1. V shed 0 bases, J shed 4 bases, and the junction held 3 bases outside the gene matches. The CDR3 has 15 amino acids. CDR1 SGHNT and CDR2 YYREEE come from the germline V gene (reference sequence). The CDR3: CASSLGGQGSYGYTF. The CDR3 nucleotides are TGTGCCAGCAGCTTGGGGGGACAGGGGTCCTATGGCTACACCTTC.

This chain connects TRBV9 to TRBJ2-1; 11 bases agree with TRBD2. The V segment lost 0 bases and the J segment 10 bases; nucleotides outside the gene matches: 15. Germline loops: CDR1 SGDLS, CDR2 YYNGEE. The CDR3 is 18 amino acids. The CDR3 DNA reads as TGTGCCAGCAGCGTAGGGTTCGGTAGCGGGGGGGCGATTAAGGAGCAGTTCTTC. Its protein is CASSVGFGSGGAIKEQFF.

This rearrangement joins TRBV19 to TRBJ2-3; 7 nucleotides agree with TRBD1. V was clipped by 7 bases and J by 2 bases; unmatched bases: 9. The CDR3 runs 15 residues. CDR1 and CDR2 from the germline V gene are LNHDA and SQIVND (reference sequence). CDR3 in amino acids: CASTSGQYNTDTQYF. For the CDR3, the DNA is TGTGCCAGTACCTCGGGACAGTACAACACAGATACGCAGTATTTT. Looking up the rest from reference TRBV19 and TRBJ2-3 gives the full variable domain: DGGITQSPKYLFRKEGQNVTLSCEQNLNHDAMYWYRQDPGQGLRLIYYSQIVNDFQKGDIAEGYSVSREKKESFPLTVTSAQKNPTAFYLCASTSGQYNTDTQYFGPGTRLTVL.

The chain's CDR3 is CASSQDSRLTDTQYF. CDR3 bases: TGCGCCAGCAGCCAAGATTCCCGACTCACAGATACGCAGTATTTT. The chain uses TRBV4-3 and TRBJ2-3; the D is unclear. Trimming took 0 bases from V and 2 from J, leaving 9 bases between them. CDR1 and CDR2 from the germline V gene are LGHNA and YSLEER. The CDR3 covers 15 residues.

This rearrangement joins TRBV5-1 to TRBJ1-1, with TRBD1 as a possible D gene (5 bases). The V end lost 6 bases, the J end lost 4 bases, and 16 bases lay between the germline ends. The CDR3 has 14 residues. Germline V gives CDR1 SGHRS, CDR2 YFSETQ. The CDR3 is CASTRDAGSTEAFF. The CDR3 DNA follows: TGCGCCAGCACCAGGGACGCGGGGAGCACTGAAGCTTTCTTT.

V gene TRBV3-1 (or the pseudogene TRBV3-2) combines with J gene TRBJ1-2; perhaps TRBD1 as D (6 bases). V lost 2 bases and J lost 4, with 11 bases in between. This CDR3 spans 14 amino acids. Germline-derived CDR1 and CDR2 are LGHDT and YNNKEL (reference sequence). CDR3 sequence reads: CASSQRRGGYGYTF. DNA for the CDR3: TGTGCCAGCAGCCAACGTAGAGGGGGCTATGGCTACACCTTC.

The chain carries TRBV6-5 and TRBJ2-3; the D is unclear. The germline gives CDR1 MNHEY, CDR2 SVGAGI. This CDR3 is built from 16 residues. Deletions cut 4 bases from V and 5 bases from J, with 19 bases between. For the CDR3, the DNA is TGTGCCAGCAGTTTCTCTTACGGAGCCCACCGAGATACGCAGTATTTT. This encodes CASSFSYGAHRDTQYF.

The chain uses TRBV10-3 and TRBJ2-1; D gene uncertain. Per germline, CDR1 ENHRY and CDR2 SYGVKD. V lost 4 bases and J lost 8, with 9 bases in between. This CDR3 region has 12 residues. CDR3 DNA: TGTGCCATCAGTGTAACTAAATATGAGCAGTTCTTC. Its protein is CAISVTKYEQFF.

This chain uses TRBV9 with TRBJ1-5; 8 bases are a match to TRBD1. The CDR3 runs to 15 residues. CDR1 and CDR2 (germline): SGDLS, YYNGEE. Trimming took 4 bases from V and 0 from J; bases not matched to a gene: 3. CDR3 sequence reads: CASSPGQDSNQPQHF. For the CDR3, the DNA is TGTGCCAGCAGCCCGGGACAGGATAGCAATCAGCCCCAGCATTTT.